A selection of T cell receptor beta chains follows, all from one sample in a study of cytomegalovirus exposure and HLA in healthy donors. The data were produced by immunoSEQ multiplex PCR, yet TCRdb's version contains in-frame clones alone and is incomplete. The top ten hold 1.5% to 2% of the sample, which has 150,000 to 200,000 clones, 83% seen once. The sample was PBMCs. The receptor source for this set is a man aged 50 to 60 in good health and CMV-seronegative. Both conserved end residues are part of each CDR3. The D gene is left open where the match is weak. A row's size may be missing; if present it is once, few, many or a size class.

clone size,D gene,J gene,V gene,CDR3 DNA,CDR3 protein
few,TRBD1,TRBJ2-5,TRBV6-6,TGTGCCAGCAGTAATACATACAGGGGGGAGACCCAGTACTTC,CASSNTYRGETQYF
once,-,TRBJ1-2,TRBV2,TGTGCCAGCAGTGAATCGGGGGAAAACTATGGCTACACCTTC,CASSESGENYGYTF
-,-,TRBJ1-2,TRBV10-3,TGTGCCATCAGTGAGTCAGCAGGGACAAGGTATGGCTACACCTTC,CAISESAGTRYGYTF
-,-,TRBJ2-7,TRBV5-1,TGCGCCAGCAGCTTGTCCCGCTCCTACGAGCAGTACTTC,CASSLSRSYEQYF
-,-,TRBJ1-2,TRBV20-1,TGCACCGCTAGCTCGGGGGGTCGCTACACCTTC,CTASSGGRYTF
-,-,TRBJ1-1,TRBV5-4,TGTGCCAGCAGCATGACAGGATCTGAAGCTTTCTTT,CASSMTGSEAFF
-,TRBD2,TRBJ2-1,TRBV7-2,TGTGCCAGCAGCCGCCCGACTAGCGGGAGCGGTTACAATGAGCAGTTCTTC,CASSRPTSGSGYNEQFF
once,TRBD1,TRBJ1-1,TRBV19,TGTGCCAGTAGAAACCAGGGGGCGGGCACTGAAGCTTTCTTT,CASRNQGAGTEAFF
-,-,TRBJ2-7,TRBV4-2,TGTGCCAGCAGCCAACGGACAGTAAGAGGCGAGCAGTACTTC,CASSQRTVRGEQYF
-,TRBD1,TRBJ1-1,TRBV7-9,TGTGCCAGCACTCCGACCCCGGGACAGGGAGTTACTGAAGCTTTCTTT,CASTPTPGQGVTEAFF
-,TRBD1,TRBJ1-5,TRBV2,TGTGCCAGCAGTGAAGCCCACAGGGGACAGCCCCAGCATTTT,CASSEAHRGQPQHF
once,TRBD1,TRBJ1-2,TRBV7-3,TGTGCCAGCAGCCTAGATAACAGGGGGCATGGCTACACCTTC,CASSLDNRGHGYTF
-,-,TRBJ2-1,TRBV7-7,TGTGCTAGCAGCTTAGACCCCCAGGGCAATGAGCAGTTCTTC,CASSLDPQGNEQFF
-,-,TRBJ1-1,TRBV5-1,TGCGCCAGCAGCTTGGGTACAGGGAGTAACACTGAAGCTTTCTTT,CASSLGTGSNTEAFF